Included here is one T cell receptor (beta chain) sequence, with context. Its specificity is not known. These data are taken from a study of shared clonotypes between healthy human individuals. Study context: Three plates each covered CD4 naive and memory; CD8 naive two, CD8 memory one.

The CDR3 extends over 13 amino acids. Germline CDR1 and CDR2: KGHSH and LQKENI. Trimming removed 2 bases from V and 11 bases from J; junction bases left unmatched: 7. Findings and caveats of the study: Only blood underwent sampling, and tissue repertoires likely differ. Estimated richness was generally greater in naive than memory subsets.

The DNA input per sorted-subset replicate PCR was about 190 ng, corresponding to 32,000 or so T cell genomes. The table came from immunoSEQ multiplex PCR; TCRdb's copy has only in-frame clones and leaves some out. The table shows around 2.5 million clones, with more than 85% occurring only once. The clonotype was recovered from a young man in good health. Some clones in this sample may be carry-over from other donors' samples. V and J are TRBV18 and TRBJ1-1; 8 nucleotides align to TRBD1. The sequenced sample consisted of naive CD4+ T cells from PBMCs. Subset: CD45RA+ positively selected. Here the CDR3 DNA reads TGTGCCAGCTCACCAAACGGACAGGGTTTGGCTTTCTTT. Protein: CASSPNGQGLAFF.